Below are 11 T cell receptor beta chains sequenced from a single sample in a study of blood T cell repertoires in COVID-19. The table came from immunoSEQ multiplex PCR; TCRdb's copy has only in-frame clones and leaves some out. The repertoire consists of more than 85,000 clones, with around 74% occurring once and the leading ten covering just under 20%. Sequencing input: peripheral blood. The source of these receptors is a woman in her seventies with acute or convalescent COVID-19.

Only a few counts were recorded for this clone. V and J are TRBV24-1 and TRBJ2-7, with D perhaps TRBD2 (5 bases). Germline V gene data show CDR1 as KGHDR and CDR2 as SFDVKD. This CDR3 is built from 12 residues. With 2 bases removed from V and 8 bases from J, the gap between germline ends came to 9 bases. CDR3 sequence: CATSDSAGQQYF. CDR3 nucleotide sequence: TGTGCCACCAGTGATTCGGCGGGTCAGCAGTACTTC.

This clone was counted only a few times. This chain connects TRBV7-2 to TRBJ2-2; D perhaps matches TRBD2 (6 bases). CDR1 SGHTA and CDR2 FQGNSA come from the germline V gene. Trimming took off 3 bases at V and 1 base at J, with 12 bases between the two ends. This CDR3 is built from 16 residues. The CDR3 sequence is CASSLRRAVNTGELFF. The CDR3 nucleotides are TGTGCCAGCAGCTTGAGGAGGGCCGTGAACACCGGGGAGCTGTTTTTT.

There are a few counts of this clone. The chain couples TRBV3-1 (or the pseudogene TRBV3-2) to TRBJ2-3; 11 bases agree with TRBD1. The junction had 8 bases not matched to a gene; V was cut back by 8 bases and J by 4 bases. Germline CDR1 is LGHDT and CDR2 is YNNKEL (reference sequence). CDR3 length equals 15 residues. For the CDR3, the DNA is TGTGCCAGCTCCAAGGGGACAGGGGGGCCAGATACGCAGTATTTT. Its protein is CASSKGTGGPDTQYF.

This sequence joins TRBV29-1 and TRBJ1-1; D perhaps matches TRBD1 (6 bases). The germline CDR1 and CDR2 sequences are SQVTM and ANQGSEA. The CDR3 loop spans 13 amino acids. Deletions cut 6 bases from V and 0 bases from J, with 11 bases between. In DNA, the CDR3 is TGCAGCGTCTTGGGGGCTATGAACACTGAAGCTTTCTTT. It translates to CSVLGAMNTEAFF.

The chain combines TRBV7-9 with TRBJ2-5; 8 positions agree with TRBD1. Germline-derived CDR1 and CDR2 are SEHNR and FQNEAQ (reference sequence). The J segment lost 5 bases and the V segment lost 0 bases, leaving 8 bases of the junction unmatched. This CDR3 spans 16 amino acids. Written as DNA, the CDR3 is TGTGCCAGCAGCTTAGCCCCACCAGGGGGCCGGGAGACCCAGTACTTC. This gives the protein CASSLAPPGGRETQYF.

The chain uses TRBV5-4 and TRBJ1-2, with TRBD1 matching 10 bases. CDR3 length: 13 residues. From germline, CDR1 is SGHNT and CDR2 YYREEE (reference sequence). After removal of 4 bases from V and 6 bases from J, the junction contained 3 bases not matched to a gene. This chain's CDR3 is CASSLGTGDGYTF. Here the CDR3 DNA reads TGTGCCAGCAGCCTGGGGACAGGGGATGGCTACACCTTC.

The V call is TRBV20-1, the J call TRBJ1-2; D is unresolved. The V gene lost 3 bases and the J gene lost 4 bases, with 6 bases spanning the gap. The germline CDR1 and CDR2 sequences are DFQATT and SNEGSKA (reference sequence). CDR3 length: 11 residues. The CDR3 DNA reads as TGCAGTGCTAGTTCGGGCTATGGCTACACCTTC. Amino acid sequence: CSASSGYGYTF.

V gene TRBV11-2 combines with J gene TRBJ2-7; D unresolved. Germline CDR1 reads SGHAT; CDR2 reads FQNNGV. This CDR3 region has 11 residues. Trimming removed 0 bases from V and 9 bases from J, with 6 bases in between. The CDR3 reads CASSLDGWQYF. The CDR3 region has the DNA TGTGCCAGCAGCTTAGACGGGTGGCAGTACTTC.

This clone came up a few times. The chain has TRBV30 and TRBJ2-3; D is unresolved. Looked up from germline, CDR1 is GTSNPN and CDR2 is SVGIG (reference sequence). Trimming removed 0 bases from V and 2 bases from J, with 12 bases in between. This CDR3 spans 15 amino acids. CDR3: CAWSVDSKVTDTQYF. The CDR3 bases are TGTGCCTGGAGTGTAGACTCTAAGGTCACAGATACGCAGTATTTT.

The chain has TRBV11-2 and TRBJ1-6, with 12 bases aligning to TRBD1. Per germline, CDR1 SGHAT and CDR2 FQNNGV. Trimming took 0 bases from V and 9 from J; bases not matched to a gene: 6. The CDR3 is 17 residues long. The CDR3 loop is CASSLDLGTGGGSPLHF. The CDR3 DNA sequence: TGTGCCAGCAGCTTAGATTTAGGGACAGGGGGCGGTTCACCCCTCCACTTT.

Worth noting for this clone: This same CDR3 is encoded by further DNA sequences in the sample. The chain employs TRBV24-1 and TRBJ2-7, with D maybe TRBD2 (6 bases). Germline V gene data show CDR1 as KGHDR and CDR2 as SFDVKD. V was trimmed by 3 bases and J by 7 bases, leaving 30 bases between them. The CDR3 length is 19 residues. CDR3 coding DNA: TGTGCCACCAGTGATCTCCCCTGGGGGGACGTAGAAAACCTTGGAGAGCAGTACTTC. This sequence encodes CATSDLPWGDVENLGEQYF.